The clone carrying this TCR beta chain occurred a few times. The antigen remains unidentified. The data originate from a study of blood T cells in healthy people across ages. Overall study results and limits: Because sorting was not performed, PBMCs prevented conclusive naive versus antigen-experienced comparison. There was a strong correlation between TCR beta diversity and naive T cell percentage. Greater diversity and more naive CD4+ cells were seen in long-lived donors than in aged donors.

Alongside a J-beta primer mix, a sample-barcoded 5' primer served in a second PCR lasting roughly 6 to 12 cycles. Carrying 12 random nucleotides, a template-switch adaptor labeled each individual cDNA molecule. One entry per CDR3 protein results from TCRdb running MiXCR on the 5' RACE reads. The sample contains about a million distinct CDR3 sequences, around 48% of which appear only once. The V end was cut by 0 bases, the J end by 4 bases, with 16 bases between. Germline assignment: CDR1 SGHRS and CDR2 YFSETQ. The CDR3 is 16 residues long. This clonotype originated in a man aged 25-45 years in good health. Material: blood. The rearrangement uses TRBV5-1 and TRBJ1-2; D perhaps matches TRBD1 (5 bases). CDR3 DNA: TGCGCCAGCAGCTTGGGAACCGGGACGCGGACCTATGGCTACACCTTC. Translation gives CASSLGTGTRTYGYTF.